Described below is a single TCR beta chain sequence and its context. The antigen is undetermined. This record comes from a study of radiotherapy plus CTLA-4 blockade in lung cancer. General study results and limits: Early blood T cell clone changes and increased post-radiation serum interferon-beta were reportedly the strongest response predictors.

TCRdb's table, derived via immunoSEQ multiplex PCR, lists solely in-frame clones and lacks some. The sample has about 84,000 clones, about 78% seen once; the top ten hold over 12%. The CDR3 contains 15 residues. The germline V gene encodes CDR1 MDHEN and CDR2 SYDVKM. V was cut by 6 bases and J by 0 bases, with 11 bases left in between. This chain uses TRBV28 with TRBJ1-4; tentative D call: TRBD1 (5 bases). This clonotype originated in a human donor with non-small cell lung cancer that progressed on radiotherapy plus ipilimumab. The source was peripheral blood, collected from a patient treated with radiotherapy plus ipilimumab. CDR3 DNA sequence: TGTGCCAGCAGCCGTATGGGGGCAACTAATGAAAAACTGTTTTTT. It encodes CASSRMGATNEKLFF.